Shown below are 8 T cell receptor beta chains from a single sample sequenced in a study of control samples from healthy donors and cancer patients. Profiled with immunoSEQ multiplex PCR; TCRdb holds only in-frame clones, not every one. The sample includes under 130,000 clones, 83% of them seen just once. The sample consisted of blood. These receptors originate from a woman between 50 and 59 years old in good health.

The chain employs TRBV4-2 and TRBJ1-2; possible D gene TRBD1, 6 bases. Trimming pared 0 bases from V and 4 bases from J, leaving 9 bases between. The CDR3 runs 14 residues. The V gene's germline CDR1 is LGHNA and CDR2 YNFKEQ. This chain's CDR3 is CASSQDGGPYGYTF. As DNA, the CDR3 is TGTGCCAGCAGCCAAGATGGGGGCCCCTATGGCTACACCTTC.

The chain uses TRBV11-3 and TRBJ2-1; perhaps TRBD2 as D (5 bases). The CDR3 is made up of 14 amino acids. The germline V gene encodes CDR1 SGHNT and CDR2 YENEEA. The V and J ends lost 4 bases and 6 bases respectively, with 13 bases between them. This chain's CDR3 is CASSYSTSVNEQFF. In DNA form, the CDR3 reads TGTGCCAGCAGCTACTCAACTAGTGTCAATGAGCAGTTCTTC. The full variable domain, with the rest looked up from reference TRBV11-3 and TRBJ2-1, is EAGVVQSPRYKIIEKKQPVAFWCNPISGHNTLYWYLQNLGQGPELLIRYENEEAVDDSQLPKDRFSAERLKGVDSTLKIQPAELGDSAVYLCASSYSTSVNEQFFGPGTRLTVL.

The chain carries TRBV7-6 and TRBJ1-4; the D is unclear. The CDR3 spans 13 residues. Trimming left V 2 bases short and J 4 bases short, with 5 bases between. The germline gives CDR1 SGHVS, CDR2 FNYEAQ. The CDR3 region is CASSLRSNEKLFF. The CDR3 DNA reads as TGTGCCAGCAGCTTAAGGAGTAATGAAAAACTGTTTTTT.

The table lists this clone with a few counts. The genes are TRBV14 and TRBJ2-1, with a weak D call TRBD2 (5 bases). V was cut by 1 base and J by 3 bases, with 10 bases left in between. The length of the CDR3 is 15 residues. CDR1 is SGHDN, CDR2 FVKESK, per germline. CDR3 sequence: CASSQGGFNYNEQFF. Here the CDR3 DNA reads TGTGCCAGCAGCCAAGGAGGGTTCAACTACAATGAGCAGTTCTTC.

This clone was detected many times. The rearrangement joins TRBV11-3 to TRBJ1-2; D is undetermined. Germline V lookup: CDR1 SGHNT, CDR2 YENEEA. CDR3 length equals 14 residues. V was pared by 1 base and J by 5 bases, with 11 bases between. The CDR3 nucleotides read TGTGCCAGCAGCTTAGTAACCAGCATTTATGGCTACACCTTC. Amino acid sequence: CASSLVTSIYGYTF.

This CDR3 reads CASSRDRATYEQYF. The CDR3 coding sequence is TGTGCCAGCAGCCGAGACAGGGCCACCTACGAGCAGTACTTC. The rearrangement links TRBV14 to TRBJ2-7, with 7 bases matching TRBD1. V lost 4 bases, J lost 2 bases, and 5 bases stayed unmatched. The V gene's germline CDR1 is SGHDN and CDR2 FVKESK. The CDR3 length is 14 residues. The full variable domain, its missing parts supplied by reference TRBV14 and TRBJ2-7, is EAGVTQFPSHSVIEKGQTVTLRCDPISGHDNLYWYRRVMGKEIKFLLHFVKESKQDESGMPNNRFLAERTGGTYSTLKVQPAELEDSGVYFCASSRDRATYEQYFGPGTRLTVT.

Comments on this clone: The same CDR3 arises from other DNA sequences in this sample as well. V gene TRBV7-2 combines with J gene TRBJ2-3; D is unresolved. The germline CDR1 and CDR2 sequences are SGHTA and FQGNSA. Between the trimmed V and J ends, which lost 0 bases and 5 bases, there was a span of 6 bases. This CDR3 has 13 amino acids. This CDR3 reads CASSLAARDTQYF. CDR3 bases: TGTGCCAGCAGCTTAGCGGCTAGAGATACGCAGTATTTT.

The genes are TRBV15 and TRBJ1-1; D gene unclear. Per the germline V gene, CDR1 is LNHNV and CDR2 is YYDKDF (reference sequence). The CDR3 length is 13 residues. V lost 2 bases, J lost 8 bases, and 12 bases lay in between. CDR3 loop: CATSRNFRLEAFF. The CDR3 DNA is TGTGCCACCAGCAGAAATTTCAGATTAGAAGCTTTCTTT.